This record concerns one T cell receptor (beta chain) sequence. This CDR3 is also generated by other DNA sequences in the sample. This sample was taken from a study of shared clonotypes between healthy human individuals. The length of the CDR3 is 13 residues. Germline CDR1 is KGHSH and CDR2 is LQKENI. Trimming stripped 6 bases from V and 0 bases from J, with 7 bases between. The repertoire was sequenced with immunoSEQ multiplex PCR; TCRdb's copy has only in-frame clones and lacks some. This table holds under 600,000 clones, roughly 79% found once. Material for sequencing was PBMCs. The sequence came from a woman between 35 and 50 years old in good health. Some clones in this sample may be carry-over from other donors' samples. The V call is TRBV18, the J call TRBJ2-3, with D perhaps matching TRBD2 (6 bases). The CDR3 here is CASSRDSTDTQYF. CDR3 DNA sequence: TGTGCCAGCTCGCGGGACAGCACAGATACGCAGTATTTT. Drawing the rest from reference TRBV18 and TRBJ2-3, the complete variable domain is NAGVMQNPRHLVRRRGQEARLRCSPMKGHSHVYWYRQLPEEGLKFMVYLQKENIIDESGMPKERFSAEFPKEGPSILRIQQVVRGDSAAYFCASSRDSTDTQYFGPGTRLTVL.